This TCR beta chain was captured in a study of shared clonotypes between healthy human individuals. Points from the study as a whole: Donor clonotype sharing was expected to depend on sequencing depth.

Donors had no recently reported acute infections or vaccinations and were HIV-negative. Turning to this clone: No antigen is known for it.

CDR3 length: 16 residues. Looked up from germline, CDR1 is MDHEN and CDR2 is SYDVKM. V gave up 6 bases and J gave up 2 bases, with 19 bases separating them. In the sorted-subset replicate PCRs, roughly 210 ng DNA, around 30,000 T cell genomes, was used. This table comes from immunoSEQ multiplex PCR, and its TCRdb copy is limited to in-frame clones, with some not included. This sample has roughly 2,300,000 clones, with roughly 90% found just once. The source is a man aged 18 to 30 in good health. Some clones in this sample may be carry-over from other donors' samples. The sequenced sample consisted of naive CD4+ T cells from PBMCs. The subset is: CD45RA+ positively selected. The chain recombines TRBV28 with TRBJ1-1; D gene unclear. The CDR3 region has the DNA TGTGCCAGCAGCCTGCGGATTGGCGGGAGAAACACTGAAGCTTTCTTT. The encoded protein is CASSLRIGGRNTEAFF.